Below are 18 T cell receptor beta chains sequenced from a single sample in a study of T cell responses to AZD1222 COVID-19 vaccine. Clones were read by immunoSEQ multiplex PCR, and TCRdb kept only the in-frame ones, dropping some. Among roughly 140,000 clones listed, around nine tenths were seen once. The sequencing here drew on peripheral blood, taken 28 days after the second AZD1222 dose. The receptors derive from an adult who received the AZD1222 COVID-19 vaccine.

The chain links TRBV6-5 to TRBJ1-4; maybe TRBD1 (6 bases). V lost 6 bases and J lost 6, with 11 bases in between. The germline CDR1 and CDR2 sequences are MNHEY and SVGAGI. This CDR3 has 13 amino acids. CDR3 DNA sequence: TGTGCCAGCAGCACAGGGATGGATGAAAAACTGTTTTTT. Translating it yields CASSTGMDEKLFF.

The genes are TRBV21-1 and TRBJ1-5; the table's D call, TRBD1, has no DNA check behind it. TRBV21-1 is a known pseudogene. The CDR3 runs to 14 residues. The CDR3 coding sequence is TGTGCCAGCAACACGACAGGGAAGGATCAGCCCCAGCATTTT. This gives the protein CASNTTGKDQPQHF.

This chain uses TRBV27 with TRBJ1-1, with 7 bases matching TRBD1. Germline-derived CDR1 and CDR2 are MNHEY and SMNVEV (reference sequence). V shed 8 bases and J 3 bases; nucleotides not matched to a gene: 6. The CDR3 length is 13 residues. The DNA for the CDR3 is TGTGCCAGCGGCCTCGACAGGGACACTGAAGCTTTCTTT. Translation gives CASGLDRDTEAFF.

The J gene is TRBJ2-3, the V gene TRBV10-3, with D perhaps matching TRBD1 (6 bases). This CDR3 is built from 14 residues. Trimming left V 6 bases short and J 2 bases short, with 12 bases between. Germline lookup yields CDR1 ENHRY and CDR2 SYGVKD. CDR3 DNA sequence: TGTGCCATCAGATCAGGGGCTGACACAGATACGCAGTATTTT. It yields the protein CAIRSGADTDTQYF.

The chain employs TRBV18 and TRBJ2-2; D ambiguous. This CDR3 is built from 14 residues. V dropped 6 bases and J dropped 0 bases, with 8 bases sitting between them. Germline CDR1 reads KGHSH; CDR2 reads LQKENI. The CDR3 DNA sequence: TGTGCCAGCTCCGAACTACCGAACACCGGGGAGCTGTTTTTT. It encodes CASSELPNTGELFF.

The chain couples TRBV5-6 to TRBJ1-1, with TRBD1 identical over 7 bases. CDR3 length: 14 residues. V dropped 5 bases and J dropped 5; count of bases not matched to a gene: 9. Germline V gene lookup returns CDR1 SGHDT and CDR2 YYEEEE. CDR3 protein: CASRSRDSRTEAFF. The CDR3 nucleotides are TGTGCCAGCAGAAGCCGGGACAGTCGTACTGAAGCTTTCTTT.

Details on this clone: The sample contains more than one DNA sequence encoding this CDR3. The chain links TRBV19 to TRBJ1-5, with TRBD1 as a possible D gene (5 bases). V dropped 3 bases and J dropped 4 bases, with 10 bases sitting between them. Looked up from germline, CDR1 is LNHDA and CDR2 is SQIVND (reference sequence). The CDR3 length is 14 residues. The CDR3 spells CASSIRGNNQPQHF. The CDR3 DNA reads TGTGCCAGTAGTATCCGGGGGAATAATCAGCCCCAGCATTTT. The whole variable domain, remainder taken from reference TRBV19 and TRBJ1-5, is DGGITQSPKYLFRKEGQNVTLSCEQNLNHDAMYWYRQDPGQGLRLIYYSQIVNDFQKGDIAEGYSVSREKKESFPLTVTSAQKNPTAFYLCASSIRGNNQPQHFGDGTRLSIL.

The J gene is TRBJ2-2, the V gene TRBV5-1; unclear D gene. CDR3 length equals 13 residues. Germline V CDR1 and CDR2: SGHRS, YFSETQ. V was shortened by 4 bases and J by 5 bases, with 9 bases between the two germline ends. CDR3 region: CASSIRLTGELFF. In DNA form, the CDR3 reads TGCGCCAGCAGCATTCGGTTGACCGGGGAGCTGTTTTTT.

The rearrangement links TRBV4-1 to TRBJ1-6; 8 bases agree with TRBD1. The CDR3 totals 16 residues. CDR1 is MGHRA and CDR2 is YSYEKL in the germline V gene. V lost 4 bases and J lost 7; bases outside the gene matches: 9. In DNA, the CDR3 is TGCGCCAGCAGCCCCCAGGAGACAGGGGAGAATTCACCCCTCCACTTT. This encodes CASSPQETGENSPLHF.

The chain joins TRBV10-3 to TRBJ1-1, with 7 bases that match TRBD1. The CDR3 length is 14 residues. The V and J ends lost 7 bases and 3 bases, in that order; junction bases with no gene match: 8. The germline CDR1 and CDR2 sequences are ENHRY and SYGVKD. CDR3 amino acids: CAITGHDRDTEAFF. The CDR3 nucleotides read TGTGCCATCACAGGCCATGACAGGGACACTGAAGCTTTCTTT.

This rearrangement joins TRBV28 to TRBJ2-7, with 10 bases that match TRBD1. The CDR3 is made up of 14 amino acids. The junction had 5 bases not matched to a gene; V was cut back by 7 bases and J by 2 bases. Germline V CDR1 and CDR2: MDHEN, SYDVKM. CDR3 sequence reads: CASTGTGAPYEQYF. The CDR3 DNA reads TGTGCCAGCACCGGGACAGGGGCCCCCTACGAGCAGTACTTC.

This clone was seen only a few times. The CDR3 coding sequence is TGTGCCATCAGTTATAGTCGGGAAAGGCCCCAGCATTTT. It specifies CAISYSRERPQHF. The chain is built from TRBV10-3 and TRBJ1-5; D not resolved. This CDR3 is built from 13 residues. The V and J ends lost 5 bases and 9 bases respectively, with 14 bases between them. The germline V gene has CDR1 ENHRY and CDR2 SYGVKD.

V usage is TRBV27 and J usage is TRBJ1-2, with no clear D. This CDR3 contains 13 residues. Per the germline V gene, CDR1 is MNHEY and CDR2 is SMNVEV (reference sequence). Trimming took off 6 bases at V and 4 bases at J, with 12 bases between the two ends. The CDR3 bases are TGTGCCAGCAGCCCCCGCGACGCCTATGGCTACACCTTC. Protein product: CASSPRDAYGYTF.

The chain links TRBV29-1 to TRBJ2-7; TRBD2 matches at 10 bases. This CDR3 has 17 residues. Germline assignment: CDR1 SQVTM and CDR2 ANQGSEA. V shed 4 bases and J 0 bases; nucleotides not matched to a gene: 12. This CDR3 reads CSVGASGSPYHSYEQYF. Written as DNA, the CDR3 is TGCAGCGTTGGGGCTAGCGGGAGTCCCTACCACTCCTACGAGCAGTACTTC.

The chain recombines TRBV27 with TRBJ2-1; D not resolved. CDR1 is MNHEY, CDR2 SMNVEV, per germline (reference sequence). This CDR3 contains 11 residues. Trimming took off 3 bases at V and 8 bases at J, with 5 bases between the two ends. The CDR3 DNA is TGTGCCAGCAGTTTTAGAGATGAGCAGTTCTTC. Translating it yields CASSFRDEQFF.

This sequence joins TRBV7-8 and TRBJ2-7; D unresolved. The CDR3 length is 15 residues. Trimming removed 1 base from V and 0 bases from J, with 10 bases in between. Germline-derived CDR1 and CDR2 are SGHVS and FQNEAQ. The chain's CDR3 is CASSLGVGFSYEQYF. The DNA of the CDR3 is TGTGCCAGCAGCTTAGGGGTGGGATTCTCCTACGAGCAGTACTTC.

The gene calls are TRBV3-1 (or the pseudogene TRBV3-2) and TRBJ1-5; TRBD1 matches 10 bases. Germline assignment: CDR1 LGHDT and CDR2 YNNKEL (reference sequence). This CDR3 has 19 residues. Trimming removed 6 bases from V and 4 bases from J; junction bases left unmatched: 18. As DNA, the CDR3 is TGTGCCAGCAGACAAACTCCCGGGACAGGGGTGCCTTCAAATCAGCCCCAGCATTTT. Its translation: CASRQTPGTGVPSNQPQHF.

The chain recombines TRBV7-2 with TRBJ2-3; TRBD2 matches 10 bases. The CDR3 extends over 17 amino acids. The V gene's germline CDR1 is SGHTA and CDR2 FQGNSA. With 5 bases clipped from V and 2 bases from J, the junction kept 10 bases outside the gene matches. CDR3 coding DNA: TGTGCCAGCAGCAATAGCGGGGGGCCCACTGTCACAGATACGCAGTATTTT. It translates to CASSNSGGPTVTDTQYF.